The following is a TCR beta chain sequence with its context. Per the authors' pipeline: Estimates of nucleated cell counts were drawn from the amplification of reference gene primers. Generated by immunoSEQ multiplex PCR, the TCRdb table keeps only in-frame clones and is missing some. V, J and clone size reflect that table, while D and trimming were determined from the DNA. The table shows 240,000 or so clones, with roughly four fifths occurring only once. The sample belongs to a study of blood T cell repertoires in COVID-19. Study-level information: The origin of the acute and convalescent COVID-19 samples was the United States, Italy and Spain. PBMCs, B-cell-depleted T cells, or T cells provided the cDNA or gDNA that made up the material.

The CDR3 is made up of 15 amino acids. The germline V gene encodes CDR1 SGHRS and CDR2 YFSETQ. J gave up 6 bases and V 2 bases, and 5 bases lay outside the gene matches. The sequenced material came from peripheral blood. This receptor was taken from a woman aged 18 to 35 with acute or convalescent COVID-19. The chain employs TRBV5-1 and TRBJ2-3, with TRBD2 matching over 11 bases. The CDR3 reads CASSFRASGGDTQYF. CDR3 sequence (DNA): TGCGCCAGCAGCTTTCGGGCTAGCGGGGGGGATACGCAGTATTTT.